The present TCR beta chain was sequenced within a study of blood T cell repertoires in COVID-19. As for the study in general: In each case, the material was cDNA or gDNA derived from T cells, B-cell-depleted T cells, or PBMCs.

Germline V gene sequence: CDR1 SNHLY, CDR2 FYNNEI. V was shortened by 5 bases and J by 5 bases, with 15 bases between the two germline ends. This CDR3 comprises 15 residues. Recruitment covered roughly 22 US areas and drew participants whose ages spanned roughly 18 to 100 years. Assignment of participants to cohorts was predicated upon participant-reported clinical history. Original processing methods: Counts of nucleated cells, estimated from reference gene primer amplification, were obtained. Clones were read by immunoSEQ multiplex PCR, and TCRdb kept only the in-frame ones, dropping some. V and J calls and clone size are those listed in that table; D and trimming were worked out from the DNA. The table shows fewer than 450,000 clones, with about 90% occurring only once.

Material: PBMCs or T cells enriched from blood (not recorded which). V is TRBV2 and J is TRBJ2-2; D perhaps matches TRBD2 (5 bases). The clonotype comes from a woman in her twenties or thirties who had recovered from COVID-19. The CDR3 DNA is TGTGCCAGCAGTAAGAACAACGAGGGAACCGGGGAGCTGTTTTTT. Its translation is CASSKNNEGTGELFF.